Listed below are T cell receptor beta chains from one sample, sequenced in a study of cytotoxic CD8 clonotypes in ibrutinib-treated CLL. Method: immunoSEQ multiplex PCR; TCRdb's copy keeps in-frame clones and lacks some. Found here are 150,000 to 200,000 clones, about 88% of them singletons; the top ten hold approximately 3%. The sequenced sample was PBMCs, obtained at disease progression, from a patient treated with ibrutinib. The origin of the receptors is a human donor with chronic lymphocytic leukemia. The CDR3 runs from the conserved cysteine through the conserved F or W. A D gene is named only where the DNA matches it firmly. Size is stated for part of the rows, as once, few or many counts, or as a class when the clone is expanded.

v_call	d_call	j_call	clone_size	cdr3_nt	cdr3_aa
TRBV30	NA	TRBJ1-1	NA	TGTGCCTGGAGTGCCGGGACACCCTTCGACACTGAAGCTTTCTTT	CAWSAGTPFDTEAFF
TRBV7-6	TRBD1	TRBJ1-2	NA	TGTGCCAGCAGTCATTCAGGGACAGACGGCTACACCTTC	CASSHSGTDGYTF
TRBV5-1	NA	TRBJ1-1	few	TGCGCCAGCAGCATCACGGGGGGGAACACTGAAGCTTTCTTT	CASSITGGNTEAFF
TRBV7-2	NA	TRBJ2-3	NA	TGTGCCAGCAGCAAGGGAGGAAGGCGAGATACGCAGTATTTT	CASSKGGRRDTQYF
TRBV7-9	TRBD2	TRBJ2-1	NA	TGTGCCAGCAGCTTTCCTGTGGGGCGGGAGTGGGCTGAGCAGTTCTTC	CASSFPVGREWAEQFF
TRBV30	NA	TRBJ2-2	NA	TGTGCCTGGAGTGTAAAGGGGTCCTGGGGGGAGCTGTTTTTT	CAWSVKGSWGELFF
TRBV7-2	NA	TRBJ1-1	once	TGTGCCAGCAGCCGAGCGGGGGGGATGAACACTGAAGCTTTCTTT	CASSRAGGMNTEAFF
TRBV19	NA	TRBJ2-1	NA	TGTGCCACCAGCCAGGTCTACAATGAGCAGTTCTTC	CATSQVYNEQFF
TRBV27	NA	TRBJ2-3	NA	TGTGCCAGCAGTTGGGTAGGGGATACGCAGTATTTT	CASSWVGDTQYF
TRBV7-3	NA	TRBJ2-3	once	TGTGCCAGCAGCTTGAACAGGGAGGCAGATACGCAGTATTTT	CASSLNREADTQYF
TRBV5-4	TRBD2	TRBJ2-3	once	TGTGCCGGGGAGACTAGCGGGAATGGAGATACGCAGTATTTT	CAGETSGNGDTQYF
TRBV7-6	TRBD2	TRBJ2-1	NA	TGTGCCAGCAGCTTAGAGCTTGCGGGAGGGCCTAGGAATGAGCAGTTCTTC	CASSLELAGGPRNEQFF
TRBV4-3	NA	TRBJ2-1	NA	TGCGCCAGCAGCCAAGAGGGGAGGACCTACAATGAGCAGTTCTTC	CASSQEGRTYNEQFF
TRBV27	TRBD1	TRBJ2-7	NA	TGTGCCAGCAGTGGGGGGACAGGCACCTACGAGCAGTACTTC	CASSGGTGTYEQYF
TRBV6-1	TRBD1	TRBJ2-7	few	TGTGCCAGTACCGAATGGGTACAGGGGGAACACGAGCAGTACTTC	CASTEWVQGEHEQYF
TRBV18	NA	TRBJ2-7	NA	TGTGCCAGCTCACCTAAGCGCGAGCAGTACTTC	CASSPKREQYF
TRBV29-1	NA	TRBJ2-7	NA	TGCAGCGCGACGGTAGGGGGTAGGCCCGAGCAGTACTTC	CSATVGGRPEQYF
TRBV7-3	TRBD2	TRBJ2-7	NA	TGTGCCAGCAGCCCCCACCCGAGCGGGAGGGCCGGCTACGAGCAGTACTTC	CASSPHPSGRAGYEQYF
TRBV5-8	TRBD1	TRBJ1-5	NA	TGTGCCAGCAGCCCCTGGGACAGCATTGTCAATCAGCCCCAGCATTTT	CASSPWDSIVNQPQHF
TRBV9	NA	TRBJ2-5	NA	TGTGCCAGCAGCGTAGCCGACAGGGCCGGAGGGGCCCAGTACTTC	CASSVADRAGGAQYF